This entry lists 17 T cell receptor beta chains sequenced from one sample in a study of PD-L1 blockade in urothelial cancer. Some clones are missing from TCRdb's copy, which holds only in-frame ones; the method was immunoSEQ multiplex PCR. The repertoire holds around 69,000 clones, with 80% to 95% as singletons. Time point defined: peripheral blood 6 weeks after treatment start. This sample comprised PBMCs, obtained around atezolizumab (anti-PD-L1) treatment. These TCRs come from an elderly woman with urothelial cancer.

The genes are TRBV6-4 and TRBJ1-2, with 7 nucleotides matching TRBD1. V dropped 6 bases and J dropped 5; count of bases not matched to a gene: 9. The CDR3 extends over 14 amino acids. The germline V gene has CDR1 MRHNA and CDR2 SNTAGT. CDR3 sequence reads: CASRPDRAGYGYTF. CDR3 in DNA: TGTGCCAGCAGACCCGACAGGGCGGGGTATGGCTACACCTTC.

This chain uses TRBV5-1 with TRBJ1-5; the D gene is possibly TRBD1 (5 bases). Germline CDR1 SGHRS, CDR2 YFSETQ. Trimming stripped 2 bases from V and 5 bases from J, with 17 bases between. This CDR3 is 16 amino acids long. In DNA, the CDR3 is TGCGCCAGCAGCTTTTTAAAGACAGCATTCTATCAGCCCCAGCATTTT. As protein: CASSFLKTAFYQPQHF. Looking up the rest from reference TRBV5-1 and TRBJ1-5 gives the full variable domain: KAGVTQTPRYLIKTRGQQVTLSCSPISGHRSVSWYQQTPGQGLQFLFEYFSETQRNKGNFPGRFSGRQFSNSRSEMNVSTLELGDSALYLCASSFLKTAFYQPQHFGDGTRLSIL.

The chain joins TRBV11-2 to TRBJ2-7, with a possible D match to TRBD1 (6 bases). The CDR3 covers 13 residues. Trimming stripped 11 bases from V and 1 base from J, with 15 bases between. Germline V gene data show CDR1 as SGHAT and CDR2 as FQNNGV. The CDR3 DNA reads TGTGCCGTACAGGGTATTAAGTCCTACGAGCAGTACTTC. It translates to CAVQGIKSYEQYF.

The chain couples TRBV6-5 to TRBJ1-2; 7 bases map to TRBD1. Per the germline V gene, CDR1 is MNHEY and CDR2 is SVGAGI. J gave up 8 bases and V 6 bases, and 9 bases lay outside the gene matches. This CDR3 contains 13 residues. For the CDR3, the DNA is TGTGCCAGCAGCCCTGACAGGGCGCTCGGCTACACCTTC. Residues: CASSPDRALGYTF.

V is TRBV4-1 and J is TRBJ2-7; TRBD2 matches at 10 bases. From germline, CDR1 is MGHRA and CDR2 YSYEKL. V shed 0 bases, J shed 2 bases, and the junction held 4 bases outside the gene matches. This CDR3 contains 16 residues. The CDR3 DNA is TGCGCCAGCAGCCAAGAAGCACTAGCGGGGACCTACGAGCAGTACTTC. It translates to CASSQEALAGTYEQYF.

V and J are TRBV27 and TRBJ1-1; D call uncertain. The CDR3 extends over 15 amino acids. V lost 6 bases and J lost 4, with 18 bases in between. Germline CDR1 MNHEY, CDR2 SMNVEV (reference sequence). The CDR3 nucleotides are TGTGCCAGCAGGTCGGGTCGAGACTACGGCACTGAAGCTTTCTTT. This translates into CASRSGRDYGTEAFF.

The chain is built from TRBV19 and TRBJ2-5; 8 nucleotides line up with TRBD1. This CDR3 comprises 14 residues. Germline V gene sequence: CDR1 LNHDA, CDR2 SQIVND (reference sequence). The V segment lost 5 bases and the J segment 4 bases; nucleotides outside the gene matches: 6. The DNA for the CDR3 is TGTGCCAGTAGTCCTGGACAGGGTCGAGAGACCCAGTACTTC. Translated, it gives CASSPGQGRETQYF.

This clone was observed a single time. This chain connects TRBV9 to TRBJ1-2; a possible D gene is TRBD1 (5 bases). This CDR3 region has 15 residues. The ends were cut back, 4 bases at V and 0 bases at J, with 13 bases in the middle. The germline gives CDR1 SGDLS, CDR2 YYNGEE. CDR3 DNA sequence: TGTGCCAGCAGCAGATCGACAGAAGCTAACTATGGCTACACCTTC. Translated, it gives CASSRSTEANYGYTF.

The CDR3 sequence: CASRADRGTNYGYTF. DNA for the CDR3: TGTGCCAGCAGGGCGGATCGAGGAACTAACTATGGCTACACCTTC. The V call is TRBV7-8, the J call TRBJ1-2; D uncertain. The CDR3 spans 15 residues. Germline V CDR1 and CDR2: SGHVS, FQNEAQ. V was cut by 6 bases and J by 0 bases, with 14 bases left in between.

The chain has TRBV19 and TRBJ2-7; D unclear. The CDR3 is 13 residues long. Trimming removed 3 bases from V and 6 bases from J, with 12 bases in between. Germline V gene data show CDR1 as LNHDA and CDR2 as SQIVND (reference sequence). Here the CDR3 reads CASSIQPASEQYF. CDR3 DNA: TGTGCCAGTAGTATTCAACCAGCGAGCGAGCAGTACTTC.

This clone appeared once. The chain joins TRBV2 to TRBJ2-5; D uncertain. Germline CDR1 SNHLY, CDR2 FYNNEI. The CDR3 has 13 residues. The V end lost 6 bases, the J end lost 2 bases, and 10 bases lay between the germline ends. In DNA, the CDR3 is TGTGCCAGCAGCCTAATGAAACAAGAGACCCAGTACTTC. Translating gives CASSLMKQETQYF.

A single count supports this clone. The chain uses TRBV11-2 and TRBJ2-7, with no clear D. The CDR3 loop spans 14 amino acids. Looked up from germline, CDR1 is SGHAT and CDR2 is FQNNGV. V was clipped by 1 base and J by 5 bases, with 12 bases between them. The CDR3 here is CASSLALVGHEQYF. CDR3 bases: TGTGCCAGCAGCTTAGCCCTCGTTGGCCACGAGCAGTACTTC.

The CDR3 loop is CASSTGLAENTGELFF. Written as DNA, the CDR3 is TGTGCCAGCTCAACCGGACTAGCGGAGAACACCGGGGAGCTGTTTTTT. This rearrangement joins TRBV18 to TRBJ2-2; 10 bases are shared with TRBD2. The CDR3 loop spans 16 amino acids. In germline, CDR1 is KGHSH, CDR2 LQKENI. The V gene end was trimmed by 5 bases and the J gene end by 1 base; junction bases not matched to a gene: 4. The full variable domain, completed using reference TRBV18 and TRBJ2-2, is NAGVMQNPRHLVRRRGQEARLRCSPMKGHSHVYWYRQLPEEGLKFMVYLQKENIIDESGMPKERFSAEFPKEGPSILRIQQVVRGDSAAYFCASSTGLAENTGELFFGEGSRLTVL.

The J gene is TRBJ1-3, the V gene TRBV7-6; D is undetermined. Trimming took 1 base from V and 0 from J, leaving 13 bases between them. The germline V gene encodes CDR1 SGHVS and CDR2 FNYEAQ. This CDR3 is 17 amino acids long. The CDR3 DNA is TGTGCCAGCAGCTTAGGGGCCAGGCTTACCTCTGGAAACACCATATATTTT. Protein sequence: CASSLGARLTSGNTIYF.

Notes on this clone: A junction boundary mismatches the germline segment, possibly from a read error. The chain joins TRBV2 to TRBJ2-7, with 9 bases lining up with TRBD1. CDR1 SNHLY and CDR2 FYNNEI come from the germline V gene. The CDR3 runs 11 residues. In DNA, the CDR3 is TGTGCCAGCAGTGGGTCCGGGACAGGGTGCTTC. Amino acids: CASSGSGTGCF.

This sequence joins TRBV28 and TRBJ1-2; unclear D gene. This CDR3 contains 13 residues. V lost 2 bases and J 8 bases, leaving 12 bases between the germline ends. In germline, CDR1 is MDHEN, CDR2 SYDVKM. CDR3 loop: CASSLLSGVGYTF. The CDR3 DNA reads as TGTGCCAGCAGTTTACTGTCGGGTGTCGGCTACACCTTC.

The chain recombines TRBV5-6 with TRBJ2-3, with D perhaps matching TRBD2 (5 bases). The CDR3 is made up of 15 amino acids. Between the trimmed V and J ends, which lost 4 bases and 2 bases, there was a span of 14 bases. The germline V gene has CDR1 SGHDT and CDR2 YYEEEE. The CDR3 DNA follows: TGTGCCAGCAGCACATACGGGGTTTTCACAGATACGCAGTATTTT. It translates to CASSTYGVFTDTQYF.